This T cell receptor beta chain was captured in a study of regulatory T cells in long-lasting Graves disease. The study, taken as a whole, reports: There was favoring of TRBV28, TRBJ1-2 and TRBJ2-5 in persistent disease. The TCR repertoire of persistent Graves' patients was less diverse than that of newly diagnosed ones.

According to the study, TCR beta libraries were built with iRepertoire HTBI primers and CDR3-region Arm-PCR. A single record per CDR3 protein comes from TCRdb applying MiXCR to the multiplex PCR reads. The table has about 430,000 distinct CDR3 sequences, under 25% seen once. This clonotype was recorded at least ten times. What it binds is unknown. CDR3 size: 13 residues. Between the trimmed V and J ends, which lost 6 bases and 3 bases, there was a span of 12 bases. Regarding time point: persistent/refractory GD, antithyroid drugs over 5 years with positive TRAb. From RNA extracted from PBMCs, the TCR library was made.

The chain uses TRBV12-3 or TRBV12-4 and TRBJ2-7; no clear D. The source of this sequence is a female donor with Graves disease. Here the sequenced sample was peripheral blood mononuclear cells (PBMCs), taken when the disease was refractory, from a patient treated with antithyroid drugs. The CDR3 protein is CASRWDFNYEQYF. The CDR3 region has the DNA TGTGCCAGCAGATGGGATTTCAACTACGAGCAGTACTTC.